This T cell receptor beta chain was identified during a study of OX40 agonist ivuxolimab in advanced cancers. Overall study: Every patient in dose escalation had hepatocellular carcinoma, melanoma, renal cell or head and neck cancer.

Samples of blood were obtained at baseline, on cycle 4 day 1, and on cycle 7 day 1. The data were produced by immunoSEQ multiplex PCR, yet TCRdb's version contains in-frame clones alone and is incomplete. Counted here are approximately 120,000 clones, roughly 92% occurring once; the ten biggest clones make up under 0.9%. This CDR3 region has 19 residues. Trimming took 5 bases from V and 6 from J; bases not matched to a gene: 22. Germline assignment: CDR1 MDHEN and CDR2 SYDVKM. Points from the study as a whole: Also present in some nonresponders was a low level of normalized T-cell clonal expansion. In the expanded peripheral T cells, antigen specificity was never determined.

As for this clone: Its cognate antigen is unknown.

The receptor was derived from an adult with an advanced solid tumor such as melanoma, head and neck, liver or kidney cancer. The V call is TRBV28, the J call TRBJ2-1; TRBD1 matches 7 bases. Sequencing used CD4+ or CD8+ T cells sorted from blood, obtained in a trial of the OX40 agonist ivuxolimab. Here the CDR3 DNA reads TGTGCCAGCAGTACCGACAGGGTAGGCTTTCCTGGGTGGTCCAATGAGCAGTTCTTC. Its protein is CASSTDRVGFPGWSNEQFF.